Detailed here is one TCR beta chain. Antigen specificity is unknown. MiXCR was run by TCRdb on the reads, yielding one entry per CDR3 protein. The sample holds around 900,000 distinct CDR3 sequences, under 40% seen once. The sample comes from a study of T cell repertoires in cytomegalovirus infection. About the research overall: Recently identified HLA-C-restricted CMV epitopes were used, and well-studied HLA-B-restricted CMV epitopes were used as well.

This CDR3 comprises 14 residues. Germline V CDR1 and CDR2: MNHEY, SMNVEV (reference sequence). V lost 4 bases and J lost 0; bases outside the gene matches: 1. This sequence originates from a human donor in good health (CMV status not recorded). Some clones in this sample may be carry-over from other donors' samples. The material sequenced was cultured CD8+ T cells from PBMCs, taken from culture after CMV antigen stimulation. The chain is built from TRBV27 and TRBJ2-3, with 7 bases aligning to TRBD1. The CDR3 DNA follows: TGTGCCAGCAGTTGGGGACAGAGCACAGATACGCAGTATTTT. As protein: CASSWGQSTDTQYF.